Listed below are T cell receptor beta chains from one sample, sequenced in a study of shared clonotypes between healthy human individuals. Sequenced by immunoSEQ multiplex PCR; TCRdb stores in-frame clones only, minus some. The sample has 500,000 to 700,000 clones, around 95% seen once. The sample taken for sequencing was naive CD8+ T cells sorted from blood. These receptors came from a woman aged 25 to 39 in good health. Both conserved end residues are part of each CDR3. Size is stated for part of the rows, as once, few or many counts, or as a class when the clone is expanded.

V gene: TRBV15
J gene: TRBJ1-5
clone size: NA
CDR3 protein: CATSSPSGGLDQPQHF

V gene: TRBV5-6
J gene: TRBJ2-2
clone size: NA
CDR3 protein: CASSPPGQELFF

V gene: TRBV28
J gene: TRBJ2-3
clone size: NA
CDR3 protein: CASSLVRTDSTDTQYF

V gene: TRBV13
J gene: TRBJ1-4
clone size: NA
CDR3 protein: CASSLGRQVEKLFF

V gene: TRBV4-2
J gene: TRBJ2-4
clone size: NA
CDR3 protein: CASSQEAHGTVERSKNIQYF

V gene: TRBV2
J gene: TRBJ2-2
clone size: NA
CDR3 protein: CASSEGLAGGVTGELFF

V gene: TRBV19
J gene: TRBJ2-7
clone size: NA
CDR3 protein: CASSMGLAGFYEQYF

V gene: TRBV29-1
J gene: TRBJ2-2
clone size: once
CDR3 protein: CSVSLNTGELFF

V gene: TRBV7-5
J gene: TRBJ2-2
clone size: NA
CDR3 protein: CVRSSIKKAGACDGELFF

V gene: TRBV5-6
J gene: TRBJ2-1
clone size: NA
CDR3 protein: CASSEWTGRGEQFF

V gene: TRBV5-6
J gene: TRBJ1-1
clone size: NA
CDR3 protein: CASSYDRGAEAFF

V gene: TRBV2
J gene: TRBJ2-3
clone size: NA
CDR3 protein: CASSAGPWTGSNTDTQYF

V gene: TRBV13
J gene: TRBJ1-1
clone size: once
CDR3 protein: CASSAGTEAFF

V gene: TRBV13
J gene: TRBJ2-1
clone size: NA
CDR3 protein: CASSPSTGASDNEQFF